Below, 3 T cell receptor beta chains from the same sample are listed, as sequenced in a study of T-cell reconstitution after alpha-beta-depleted transplantation in children (dated by TCRdb to between 2015 and 2016). The treatment or condition label, as the study defines it: allogeneic hematopoietic cell transplantation with graft depleted of TCRalphabeta T cells and CD19 B cells. The method was PCR. Sequencer: Illumina HiSeq 2500. Molecular barcoding was employed in the preparation of TCR libraries, with unique molecular identifiers being used to normalize TCRbeta repertoire quantification. TCRdb reprocessing: public reads trimmed at Q25 with fastp, clones called with MiXCR, in-frame beta chains kept. Each CDR3 protein appears once, grouped with its most common genes and DNA. The sample contains roughly 76,000 distinct CDR3 sequences, approximately 10% of them found a single time. The leading ten clones occupy about 12% of the sample.

The sample was PBMCs, taken before TCRalphabeta/CD19-depleted stem cell transplant. All receptors derive from a boy aged 10-17 years with acute myeloid leukemia, due to receive a stem cell transplant.

This clonotype was found many times. V gene TRBV18 combines with J gene TRBJ1-3; no clear D gene. This CDR3 has 15 residues. Germline CDR1 is KGHSH and CDR2 is LQKENI. V was pared by 0 bases and J by 2 bases, with 8 bases between. CDR3 coding DNA: TGTGCCAGCTCACCACCGTCTTGGGCTGGAAACACCATATATTTT. It codes for CASSPPSWAGNTIYF.

This clonotype was detected ten times or more. This chain uses TRBV6-5 with TRBJ2-7, with D perhaps being TRBD1 or TRBD2 (5 bases each). The germline V gene has CDR1 MNHEY and CDR2 SVGAGI. CDR3 length equals 13 residues. V lost 6 bases and J lost 4, with 13 bases in between. The chain's CDR3 is CASRRGVGYEQYF. The CDR3 DNA reads TGTGCCAGCAGAAGAGGGGTAGGGTACGAGCAGTACTTC.

This clonotype was found once. Since a much larger clone is just one base distant, this may be a read error. As the CDR3 is not closed by the conserved phenylalanine or tryptophan, this likely results from a read error. The DNA is omitted, as the CDR3 cannot be located on it reliably, and the CDR3 follows TCRdb's listing. This rearrangement joins TRBV29-1 to TRBJ1-1; TRBD1 is the table's D call and was not checked against the DNA. The CDR3 sequence runs 8 residues, both termini included. CDR1 is SQVTM and CDR2 is ANQGSEA in the germline V gene. The CDR3: CSTTAGHC.